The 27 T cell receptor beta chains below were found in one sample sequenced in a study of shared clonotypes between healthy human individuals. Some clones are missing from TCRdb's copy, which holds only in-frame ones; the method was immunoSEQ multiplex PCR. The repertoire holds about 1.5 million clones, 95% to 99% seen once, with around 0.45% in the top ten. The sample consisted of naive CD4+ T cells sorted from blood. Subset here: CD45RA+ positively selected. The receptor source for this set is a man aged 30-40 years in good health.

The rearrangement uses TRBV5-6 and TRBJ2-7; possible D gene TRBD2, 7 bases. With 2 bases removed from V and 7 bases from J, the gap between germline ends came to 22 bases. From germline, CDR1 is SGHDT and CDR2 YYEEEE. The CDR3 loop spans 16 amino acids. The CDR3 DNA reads TGTGCCAGCAGCTTAAGAGGGGGGGGCTTCCCCGCTGAGCAGTACTTC. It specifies CASSLRGGGFPAEQYF. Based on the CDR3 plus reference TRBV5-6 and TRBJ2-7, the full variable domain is DAGVTQSPTHLIKTRGQQVTLRCSPKSGHDTVSWYQQALGQGPQFIFQYYEEEERQRGNFPDRFSGHQFPNYSSELNVNALLLGDSALYLCASSLRGGGFPAEQYFGPGTRLTVT.

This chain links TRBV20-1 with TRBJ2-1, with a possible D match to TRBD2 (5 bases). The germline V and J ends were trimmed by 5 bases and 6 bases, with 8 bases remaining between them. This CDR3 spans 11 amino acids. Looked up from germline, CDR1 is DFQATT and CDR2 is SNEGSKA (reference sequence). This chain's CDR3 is CSAPLANEQFF. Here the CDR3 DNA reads TGCAGTGCTCCGCTAGCCAATGAGCAGTTCTTC.

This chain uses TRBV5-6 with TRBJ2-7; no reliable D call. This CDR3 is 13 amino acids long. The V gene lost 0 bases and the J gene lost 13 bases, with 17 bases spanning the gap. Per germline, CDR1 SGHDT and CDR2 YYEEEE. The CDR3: CASSLGQATHSYF. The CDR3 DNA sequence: TGTGCCAGCAGCTTGGGGCAGGCCACCCATTCTTACTTC.

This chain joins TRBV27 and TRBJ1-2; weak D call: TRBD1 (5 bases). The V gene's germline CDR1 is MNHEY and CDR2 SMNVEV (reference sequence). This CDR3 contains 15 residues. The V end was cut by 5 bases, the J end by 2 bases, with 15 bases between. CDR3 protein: CASSSNSRENYGYTF. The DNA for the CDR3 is TGTGCCAGCAGTAGCAATAGCAGGGAAAACTATGGCTACACCTTC.

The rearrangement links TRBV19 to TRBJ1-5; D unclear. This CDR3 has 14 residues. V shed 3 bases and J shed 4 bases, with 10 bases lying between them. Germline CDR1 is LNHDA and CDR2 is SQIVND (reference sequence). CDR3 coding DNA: TGTGCCAGTAGTATTCCGCCGTGGAATCAGCCCCAGCATTTT. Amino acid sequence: CASSIPPWNQPQHF.

CDR3 protein: CASSPRTSSYEQYF. CDR3 in DNA: TGCGCCAGCAGCCCACGGACATCGTCCTACGAGCAGTACTTC. The V call is TRBV5-1, the J call TRBJ2-7, with a weak D call TRBD1 (5 bases). The CDR3 spans 14 residues. Germline V gene data show CDR1 as SGHRS and CDR2 as YFSETQ. V dropped 4 bases and J dropped 1 base, with 12 bases sitting between them. Using reference TRBV5-1 and TRBJ2-7 for the parts outside the CDR3, the full variable domain is KAGVTQTPRYLIKTRGQQVTLSCSPISGHRSVSWYQQTPGQGLQFLFEYFSETQRNKGNFPGRFSGRQFSNSRSEMNVSTLELGDSALYLCASSPRTSSYEQYFGPGTRLTVT.

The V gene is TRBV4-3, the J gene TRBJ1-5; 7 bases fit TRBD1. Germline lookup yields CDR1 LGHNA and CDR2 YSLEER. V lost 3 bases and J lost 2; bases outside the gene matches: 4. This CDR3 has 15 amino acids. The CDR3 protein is CASSHSTGRNQPQHF. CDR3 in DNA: TGCGCCAGCAGCCATTCGACAGGGCGCAATCAGCCCCAGCATTTT.

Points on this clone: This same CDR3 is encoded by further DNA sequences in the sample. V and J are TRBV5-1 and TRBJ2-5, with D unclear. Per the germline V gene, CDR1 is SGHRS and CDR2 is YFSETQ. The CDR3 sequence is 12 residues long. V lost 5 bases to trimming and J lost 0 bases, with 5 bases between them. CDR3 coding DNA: TGCGCCAGCAGAGACAACCAAGAGACCCAGTACTTC. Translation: CASRDNQETQYF.

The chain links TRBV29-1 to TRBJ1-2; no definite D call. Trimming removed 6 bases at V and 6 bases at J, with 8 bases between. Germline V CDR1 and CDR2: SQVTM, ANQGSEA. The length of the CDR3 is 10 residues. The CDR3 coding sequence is TGCAGCGTCAACTCTAATGGCTACACCTTC. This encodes CSVNSNGYTF.

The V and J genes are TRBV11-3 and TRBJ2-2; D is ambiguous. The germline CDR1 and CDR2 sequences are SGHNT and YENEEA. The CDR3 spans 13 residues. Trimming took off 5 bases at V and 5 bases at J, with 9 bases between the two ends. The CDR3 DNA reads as TGTGCCAGCAGCCAGACCCCAACCGGGGAGCTGTTTTTT. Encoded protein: CASSQTPTGELFF.

The CDR3 loop reads CASTNRVGYGYTF. In nucleotides, the CDR3 is TGTGCCAGCACCAACAGGGTTGGCTATGGCTACACCTTC. The J gene is TRBJ1-2, the V gene TRBV6-5, with D perhaps matching TRBD1 (6 bases). The CDR3 loop spans 13 amino acids. Germline values: CDR1 MNHEY, CDR2 SVGAGI. V was trimmed by 7 bases and J by 4 bases, leaving 13 bases between them.

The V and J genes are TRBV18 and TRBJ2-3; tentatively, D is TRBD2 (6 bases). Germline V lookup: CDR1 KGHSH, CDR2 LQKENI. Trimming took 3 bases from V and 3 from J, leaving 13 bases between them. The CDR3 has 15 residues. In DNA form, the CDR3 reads TGTGCCAGCTCACCCCCAGGGACTTGGACAGATACGCAGTATTTT. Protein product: CASSPPGTWTDTQYF.

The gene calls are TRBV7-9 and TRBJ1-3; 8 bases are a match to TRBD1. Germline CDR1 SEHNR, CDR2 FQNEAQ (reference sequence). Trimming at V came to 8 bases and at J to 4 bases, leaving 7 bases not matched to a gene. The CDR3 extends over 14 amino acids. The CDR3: CASPTTGVGNTIYF. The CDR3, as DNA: TGTGCCAGCCCAACGACAGGGGTAGGAAACACCATATATTTT.

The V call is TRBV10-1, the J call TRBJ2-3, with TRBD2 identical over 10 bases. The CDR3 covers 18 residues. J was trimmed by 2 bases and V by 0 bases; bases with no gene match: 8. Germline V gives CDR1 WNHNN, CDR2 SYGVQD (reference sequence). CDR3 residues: CASSESGWTSGYTDTQYF. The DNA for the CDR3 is TGCGCCAGCAGTGAGTCCGGGTGGACTAGCGGATACACAGATACGCAGTATTTT.

DNA for the CDR3: TGTGCCAGCAGCTTCCCCCAGGAGGGTCAAGAGACCCAGTACTTC. Translating gives CASSFPQEGQETQYF. This chain joins TRBV5-4 and TRBJ2-5; D may be TRBD2 (6 bases). This CDR3 is 15 amino acids long. The V gene's germline CDR1 is SGHNT and CDR2 YYREEE (reference sequence). The germline V and J ends were trimmed by 2 bases and 2 bases, with 13 bases remaining between them.

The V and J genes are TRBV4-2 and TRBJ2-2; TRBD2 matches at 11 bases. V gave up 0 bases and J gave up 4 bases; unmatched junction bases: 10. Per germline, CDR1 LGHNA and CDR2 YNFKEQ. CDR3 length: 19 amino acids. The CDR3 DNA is TGTGCCAGCAGCCAAGAGTTGGCTAGCGGGAGGAAACGCACCGGGGAGCTGTTTTTT. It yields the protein CASSQELASGRKRTGELFF.

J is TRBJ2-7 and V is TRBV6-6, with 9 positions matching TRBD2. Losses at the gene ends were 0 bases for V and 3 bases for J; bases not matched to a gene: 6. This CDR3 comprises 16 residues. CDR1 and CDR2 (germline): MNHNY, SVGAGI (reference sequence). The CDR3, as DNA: TGTGCCAGCAGTTACTCGAAAGCGGGAGGTGACTACGAGCAGTACTTC. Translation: CASSYSKAGGDYEQYF.

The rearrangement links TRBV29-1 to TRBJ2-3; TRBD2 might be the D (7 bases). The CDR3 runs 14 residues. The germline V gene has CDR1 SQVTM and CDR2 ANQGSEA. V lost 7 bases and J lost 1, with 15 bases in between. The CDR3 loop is CSAGEGGGTDTQYF. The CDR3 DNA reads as TGCAGCGCGGGGGAGGGGGGCGGCACAGATACGCAGTATTTT.

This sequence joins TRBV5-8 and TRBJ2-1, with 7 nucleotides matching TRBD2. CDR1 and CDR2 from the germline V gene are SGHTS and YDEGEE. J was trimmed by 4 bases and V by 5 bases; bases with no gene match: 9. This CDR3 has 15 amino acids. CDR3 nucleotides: TGTGCCAGCAGTTCTGACGGGGGGACGTACAATGAGCAGTTCTTC. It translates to CASSSDGGTYNEQFF. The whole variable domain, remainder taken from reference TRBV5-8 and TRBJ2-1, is EAGVTQSPTHLIKTRGQQATLRCSPISGHTSVYWYQQALGLGLQFLLWYDEGEERNRGNFPPRFSGRQFPNYSSELNVNALELEDSALYLCASSSDGGTYNEQFFGPGTRLTVL.

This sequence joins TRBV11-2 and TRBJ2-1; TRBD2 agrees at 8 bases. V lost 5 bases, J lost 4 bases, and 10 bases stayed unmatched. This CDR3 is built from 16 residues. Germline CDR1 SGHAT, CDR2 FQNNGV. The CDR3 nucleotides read TGTGCCAGCAGCCCCCATGCTAGCGGGCCTTACAATGAGCAGTTCTTC. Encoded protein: CASSPHASGPYNEQFF.

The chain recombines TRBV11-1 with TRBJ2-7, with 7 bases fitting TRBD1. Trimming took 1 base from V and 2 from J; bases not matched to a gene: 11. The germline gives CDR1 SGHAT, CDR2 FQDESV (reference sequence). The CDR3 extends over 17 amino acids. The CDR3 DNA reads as TGTGCCAGCAGCTTAGAGCACCCGCGGACAGGCGCCTACGAGCAGTACTTC. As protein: CASSLEHPRTGAYEQYF.

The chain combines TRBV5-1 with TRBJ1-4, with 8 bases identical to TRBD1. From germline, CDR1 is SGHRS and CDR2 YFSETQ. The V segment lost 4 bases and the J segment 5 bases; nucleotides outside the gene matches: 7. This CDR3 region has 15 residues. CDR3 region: CASSPSGTGNEKLFF. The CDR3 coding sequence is TGCGCCAGCAGCCCATCCGGGACAGGAAATGAAAAACTGTTTTTT. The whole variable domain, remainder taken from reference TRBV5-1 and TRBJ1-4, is KAGVTQTPRYLIKTRGQQVTLSCSPISGHRSVSWYQQTPGQGLQFLFEYFSETQRNKGNFPGRFSGRQFSNSRSEMNVSTLELGDSALYLCASSPSGTGNEKLFFGSGTQLSVL.

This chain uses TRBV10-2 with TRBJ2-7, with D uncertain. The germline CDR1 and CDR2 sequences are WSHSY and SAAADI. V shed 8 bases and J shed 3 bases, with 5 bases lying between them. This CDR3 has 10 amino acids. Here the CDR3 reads CASFDYEQYF. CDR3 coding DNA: TGCGCCAGCTTCGACTACGAGCAGTACTTC.

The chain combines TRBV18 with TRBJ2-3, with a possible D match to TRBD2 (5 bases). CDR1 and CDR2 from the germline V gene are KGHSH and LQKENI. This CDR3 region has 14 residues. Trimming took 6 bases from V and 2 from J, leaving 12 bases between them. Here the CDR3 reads CASSERTLTDTQYF. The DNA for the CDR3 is TGTGCCAGCTCGGAACGGACTCTCACAGATACGCAGTATTTT.

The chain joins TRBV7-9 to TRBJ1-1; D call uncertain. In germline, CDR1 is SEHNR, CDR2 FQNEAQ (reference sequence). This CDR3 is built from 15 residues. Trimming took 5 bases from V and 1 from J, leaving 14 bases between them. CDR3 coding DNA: TGTGCCAGCAGCCCTCTCGGCGGGAGGAACACTGAAGCTTTCTTT. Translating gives CASSPLGGRNTEAFF.

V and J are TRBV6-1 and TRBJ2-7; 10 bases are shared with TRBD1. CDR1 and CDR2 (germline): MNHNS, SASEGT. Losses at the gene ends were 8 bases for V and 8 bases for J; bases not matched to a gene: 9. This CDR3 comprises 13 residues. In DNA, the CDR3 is TGTGCCAGCCAGGGACAGGGGTTCGTGCAGCAGTACTTC. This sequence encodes CASQGQGFVQQYF.

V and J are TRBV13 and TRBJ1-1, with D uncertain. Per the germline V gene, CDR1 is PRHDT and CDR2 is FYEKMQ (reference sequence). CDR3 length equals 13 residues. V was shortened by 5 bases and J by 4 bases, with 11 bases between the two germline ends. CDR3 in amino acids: CASSPLRSTEAFF. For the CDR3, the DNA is TGTGCCAGCAGCCCCCTACGGAGCACTGAAGCTTTCTTT. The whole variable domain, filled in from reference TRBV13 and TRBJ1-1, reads AAGVIQSPRHLIKEKRETATLKCYPIPRHDTVYWYQQGPGQDPQFLISFYEKMQSDKGSIPDRFSAQQFSDYHSELNMSSLELGDSALYFCASSPLRSTEAFFGQGTRLTVV.